This T cell receptor (beta chain) came from a study of control samples from healthy donors and cancer patients. The method was immunoSEQ multiplex PCR; TCRdb's version includes in-frame clones alone and lacks a portion of them. Among some 28,000 clones listed, around nine tenths were seen once. V was pared by 6 bases and J by 6 bases, with 18 bases between. Per germline, CDR1 MNHEY and CDR2 SVGEGT. This CDR3 spans 15 amino acids. Sequencing input: PBMCs. The chain is built from TRBV6-2 or TRBV6-3 and TRBJ2-1, with D possibly being TRBD1 or TRBD2 (7 bases each). The TCR was taken from a woman aged 35 to 49 with lung cancer. CDR3 sequence reads: CASSDPGGAGNEQFF. DNA of the CDR3: TGTGCCAGCAGCGATCCAGGGGGGGCGGGCAATGAGCAGTTCTTC.